A selection of T cell receptor beta chains follows, all from one sample in a study of OX40 agonist ivuxolimab in advanced cancers. Using immunoSEQ multiplex PCR, the repertoire was profiled, and TCRdb retains in-frame clones only, with some absent. Found here are about 99,000 clones, 90% to 96% of them singletons; the top ten hold around 2%. The sequences come from CD4+ or CD8+ T cells sorted from blood, collected in a trial of the OX40 agonist ivuxolimab. These receptors were collected from an adult with an advanced solid tumor such as melanoma, head and neck, liver or kidney cancer. Each CDR3 is given with its conserved first and last residue. D genes are given only for firm matches. Clone size is given for some rows only: seen once, a few or many times, or a class if the clone is expanded.

length	D	V	size	J	CDR3	DNA
15	TRBD2	TRBV28	-	TRBJ2-7	CASSFGGEGRAEQYF	TGTGCCAGCAGTTTCGGCGGGGAGGGGAGGGCCGAGCAGTACTTC
15	-	TRBV7-9	once	TRBJ2-7	CASSLEGRKAYEQYF	TGTGCCAGCAGCTTAGAGGGGAGAAAAGCCTACGAGCAGTACTTC
14	-	TRBV28	-	TRBJ1-3	CASSLTGTGNTIYF	TGTGCCAGCAGTTTGACGGGAACTGGAAACACCATATATTTT
15	-	TRBV18	-	TRBJ2-3	CASSPGRTSTDTQYF	TGTGCCAGCTCACCGGGGCGGACTAGCACAGATACGCAGTATTTT
13	-	TRBV19	-	TRBJ1-1	CASSITLNTEAFF	TGTGCCAGTAGTATTACGTTGAACACTGAAGCTTTCTTT
13	TRBD1	TRBV7-9	few	TRBJ1-2	CASSLGTDYGYTF	TGTGCCAGCAGCTTGGGGACAGACTATGGCTACACCTTC
15	TRBD1	TRBV19	once	TRBJ1-1	CASRWTGQGHTEAFF	TGTGCCAGTAGGTGGACCGGACAGGGGCACACTGAAGCTTTCTTT
11	-	TRBV7-2	few	TRBJ2-1	CASRLNNEQFF	TGTGCCAGCAGACTAAACAATGAGCAGTTCTTC
15	-	TRBV19	-	TRBJ2-2	CASSPRRVDLGELFF	TGTGCCAGTAGTCCCCGGCGCGTGGATCTCGGGGAGCTGTTTTTT
14	-	TRBV19	-	TRBJ1-1	CASSWGGSNTEAFF	TGTGCCAGTAGTTGGGGGGGCTCTAACACTGAAGCTTTCTTT
13	-	TRBV7-3	-	TRBJ1-4	CASSSDRREKLFF	TGTGCCAGCAGCTCGGACAGACGGGAAAAACTGTTTTTT
15	-	TRBV4-3	-	TRBJ1-2	CASSTSREGFYGYTF	TGCGCCAGCAGCACCAGCAGGGAAGGCTTCTATGGCTACACCTTC
12	-	TRBV5-6	few	TRBJ2-5	CASSLVGETQYF	TGTGCCAGCAGCTTGGTCGGAGAGACCCAGTACTTC
12	-	TRBV19	-	TRBJ2-1	CASSYPGDEQFF	TGTGCCAGTAGTTATCCGGGGGATGAGCAGTTCTTC
15	-	TRBV7-2	-	TRBJ2-5	CASSLLRETIETQYF	TGTGCCAGCAGCTTATTACGGGAGACGATAGAGACCCAGTACTTC
15	-	TRBV7-6	-	TRBJ1-5	CASSLKGGGNQPQHF	TGTGCCAGCAGCTTAAAAGGGGGAGGCAATCAGCCCCAGCATTTT
14	TRBD1	TRBV6-1	-	TRBJ2-2	CASSLGQGTGELFF	TGTGCCAGCAGTTTAGGACAGGGCACCGGGGAGCTGTTTTTT
14	-	TRBV7-9	-	TRBJ2-5	CASSLPYTGETQYF	TGTGCCAGCAGCTTACCTTACACGGGAGAGACCCAGTACTTC
14	-	TRBV18	-	TRBJ2-1	CASSPGQLYNEQFF	TGTGCCAGCTCACCAGGGCAGCTGTACAATGAGCAGTTCTTC
16	-	TRBV28	-	TRBJ1-2	CASSFDAGAGIFGYTF	TGTGCCAGCAGTTTCGACGCGGGGGCGGGTATTTTTGGCTACACCTTC
15	-	TRBV7-9	-	TRBJ1-2	CASSPYTGHNDGYTF	TGTGCCAGCAGCCCCTATACAGGGCATAACGATGGCTACACCTTC
15	-	TRBV27	-	TRBJ2-2	CASSVGLANTGELFF	TGTGCCAGCAGCGTCGGACTCGCGAACACCGGGGAGCTGTTTTTT
13	-	TRBV6-1	-	TRBJ1-3	CASRVQSGNTIYF	TGTGCCAGCAGAGTCCAATCTGGAAACACCATATATTTT
15	-	TRBV28	-	TRBJ2-5	CASERTPATRETQYF	TGTGCCAGCGAGCGGACTCCGGCCACGCGGGAGACCCAGTACTTC
12	-	TRBV30	-	TRBJ1-4	CAWSGPREKLFF	TGTGCCTGGAGTGGTCCCCGTGAAAAACTGTTTTTT
15	TRBD1	TRBV6-1	-	TRBJ2-7	CASSEGDRDTYEQYF	TGTGCCAGCAGTGAAGGGGACAGGGACACCTACGAGCAGTACTTC
14	-	TRBV19	-	TRBJ1-1	CASSPGQGYAEAFF	TGTGCCAGTAGTCCCGGGCAGGGGTATGCTGAAGCTTTCTTT
15	-	TRBV7-8	-	TRBJ2-1	CASSGNSLPDNEQFF	TGTGCCAGCAGCGGTAACAGCCTTCCAGACAATGAGCAGTTCTTC
16	TRBD1	TRBV9	-	TRBJ2-7	CASSADWTGGTYEQYF	TGTGCCAGCAGCGCAGACTGGACAGGGGGCACCTACGAGCAGTACTTC
16	TRBD2	TRBV2	-	TRBJ2-1	CASSFPLAGGKNEQFF	TGTGCCAGCAGTTTCCCTTTAGCGGGAGGTAAAAATGAGCAGTTCTTC
14	TRBD1	TRBV6-5	-	TRBJ1-1	CASSYTGVGTEAFF	TGTGCCAGCAGTTACACAGGGGTAGGGACTGAAGCTTTCTTT
13	TRBD2	TRBV19	-	TRBJ2-1	CASSTGLAGEQFF	TGTGCCAGTAGTACCGGACTAGCGGGGGAGCAGTTCTTC
14	-	TRBV27	-	TRBJ2-3	CASSLWSGADTQYF	TGTGCCAGCAGTTTATGGTCTGGGGCAGATACGCAGTATTTT
10	-	TRBV27	-	TRBJ2-2	CARPVGELFF	TGTGCCAGGCCCGTAGGGGAGCTGTTTTTT
17	TRBD2	TRBV11-2	-	TRBJ2-1	CASSRGLAGISGNEQFF	TGTGCCAGCAGCCGTGGACTAGCGGGAATCAGCGGCAATGAGCAGTTCTTC
12	-	TRBV11-2	-	TRBJ2-5	CASSQGTETQYF	TGTGCCAGCAGCCAAGGCACCGAGACCCAGTACTTC
13	-	TRBV6-5	-	TRBJ1-2	CASRHGTAPGYTF	TGTGCCAGCAGACACGGGACGGCCCCCGGCTACACCTTC
14	-	TRBV19	once	TRBJ2-5	CASSISGTQETQYF	TGTGCCAGTAGTATTAGCGGAACCCAAGAGACCCAGTACTTC
13	-	TRBV4-3	-	TRBJ2-3	CASSQDKVDTQYF	TGCGCCAGCAGCCAAGATAAGGTAGATACGCAGTATTTT
13	TRBD1	TRBV19	-	TRBJ2-7	CASSSTGGPEQYF	TGTGCCAGTAGTTCGACAGGGGGCCCCGAGCAGTACTTC
15	-	TRBV28	-	TRBJ1-1	CASSSGGSGDDEAFF	TGTGCCAGCAGTTCGGGTGGTTCAGGGGACGATGAAGCTTTCTTT
16	TRBD2	TRBV7-9	-	TRBJ2-1	CASSLGAGGPAYEQFF	TGTGCCAGCAGCTTAGGTGCGGGAGGGCCTGCGTATGAGCAGTTCTTC
12	-	TRBV28	-	TRBJ2-3	CASSLDGDTQYF	TGTGCCAGCAGTTTGGATGGGGATACGCAGTATTTT
18	TRBD2	TRBV2	-	TRBJ2-1	CASSGRTSGESSYNEQFF	TGTGCCAGCAGTGGGAGGACTAGCGGGGAAAGCTCCTACAATGAGCAGTTCTTC
12	-	TRBV28	-	TRBJ1-1	CASSQVRVEAFF	TGTGCCAGCAGCCAGGTGCGGGTTGAAGCTTTCTTT
15	-	TRBV5-1	-	TRBJ1-5	CASSLGWGPDQPQHF	TGCGCCAGCAGCTTGGGTTGGGGGCCGGACCAGCCCCAGCATTTT
14	TRBD1	TRBV5-4	once	TRBJ2-7	CASSSGTGSYEQYF	TGTGCCAGCAGCTCCGGGACAGGTTCCTACGAGCAGTACTTC
15	TRBD1	TRBV4-3	-	TRBJ1-1	CASSHGQGSRTEAFF	TGCGCCAGCAGCCACGGACAGGGTAGCCGAACTGAAGCTTTCTTT
15	-	TRBV27	-	TRBJ2-7	CASSFEDRSTYEQYF	TGTGCCAGCAGTTTTGAGGACAGATCAACTTACGAGCAGTACTTC